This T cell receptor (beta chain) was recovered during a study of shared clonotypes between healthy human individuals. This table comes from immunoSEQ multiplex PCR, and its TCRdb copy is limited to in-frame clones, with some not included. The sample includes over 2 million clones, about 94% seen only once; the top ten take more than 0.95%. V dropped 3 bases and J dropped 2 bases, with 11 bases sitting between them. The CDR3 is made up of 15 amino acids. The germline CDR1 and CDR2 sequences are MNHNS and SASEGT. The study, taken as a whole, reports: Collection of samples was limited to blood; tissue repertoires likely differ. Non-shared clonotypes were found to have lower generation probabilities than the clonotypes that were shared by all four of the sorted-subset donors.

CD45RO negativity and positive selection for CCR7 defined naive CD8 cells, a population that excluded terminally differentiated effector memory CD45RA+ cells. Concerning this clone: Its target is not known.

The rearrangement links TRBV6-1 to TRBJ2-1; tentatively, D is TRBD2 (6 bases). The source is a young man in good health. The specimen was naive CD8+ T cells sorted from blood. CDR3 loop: CASSDRGRPYNEQFF. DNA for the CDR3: TGTGCCAGCAGTGATAGAGGGAGGCCCTACAATGAGCAGTTCTTC.